This T cell receptor (beta chain) was documented in a study of PD-L1 blockade in urothelial cancer. Looking at the study overall: Patients arrived having already received 0 to 3 prior chemotherapy regimens. Study-level findings and limits: Below-median pretreatment blood TCR clonality predicted better survival.

Time point denoted: peripheral blood 6 weeks after treatment start. Profiled with immunoSEQ multiplex PCR; TCRdb holds only in-frame clones, not every one. The sample has under 85,000 clones; 80% to 95% are singletons. The germline V gene encodes CDR1 SGHTA and CDR2 FQGNSA. J was trimmed by 6 bases and V by 1 base; bases with no gene match: 18. The CDR3 has 19 amino acids. For this clone: The antigen is unknown.

The sequence was collected from a woman over 75 with urothelial cancer. This sequence joins TRBV7-2 and TRBJ2-7, with 10 nucleotides matching TRBD2. Source: PBMCs, taken around atezolizumab (anti-PD-L1) treatment. CDR3 loop: CASSLVVGLAGASSGEQYF. CDR3 DNA: TGTGCCAGCAGCTTAGTCGTCGGTCTAGCGGGAGCCAGTTCGGGCGAGCAGTACTTC.